One sample yielded the 2 T cell receptor beta chains listed below, sequenced in a study of cytomegalovirus exposure and HLA in healthy donors. Primers: 60 Vbeta forward and 13 Jbeta reverse. Measured with immunoSEQ multiplex PCR; TCRdb has only the in-frame clones, and not every one. The data contain around 62,000 clones, roughly 80% of them singletons. Material for sequencing was PBMCs. Every receptor here comes from a male donor in good health and CMV-seropositive.

The chain employs TRBV10-2 and TRBJ1-5; D remains ambiguous. This CDR3 is 14 amino acids long. V lost 2 bases and J lost 6, with 11 bases in between. CDR1 and CDR2 (germline): WSHSY, SAAADI. Written as DNA, the CDR3 is TGCGCCAGCAGTGAGATGGGCAGTATTCAGCCCCAGCATTTT. It translates to CASSEMGSIQPQHF.

This clone was picked up one time. The J gene is TRBJ1-2, the V gene TRBV2; D is ambiguous. CDR3 length equals 12 residues. The V gene lost 5 bases and the J gene lost 2 bases, with 6 bases spanning the gap. In germline, CDR1 is SNHLY, CDR2 FYNNEI. The CDR3 protein is CASSTPNYGYTF. The CDR3 DNA is TGTGCCAGCAGTACACCCAACTATGGCTACACCTTC.